This record covers a single T cell receptor (beta chain). Antigen unknown. Produced via immunoSEQ multiplex PCR; TCRdb's table is partial and in-frame only. Of roughly 120,000 clones listed, 90% to 95% are singletons. This specimen comes from a study of T cell responses to AZD1222 COVID-19 vaccine. Overall study results and limits: Scientists sampled the repertoires only once the peak T cell response had passed. Donor demographics were predominantly white British with a female majority; clonal diversity may be underestimated. Spike-specific TCR breadth and depth were elevated following two AZD1222 doses.

This CDR3 has 16 amino acids. Germline CDR1 is SGHDT and CDR2 is YYEEEE. Trimming removed 3 bases from V and 6 bases from J, with 21 bases in between. The TCR was taken from an adult in good health. This chain joins TRBV5-6 and TRBJ1-2, with D possibly being TRBD1 (5 bases). Source: peripheral blood, taken on day 0 of AZD1222 vaccination. The CDR3 region is CASSWGFLLSGDGYTF. CDR3 sequence (DNA): TGTGCCAGCAGCTGGGGGTTTTTATTGTCGGGTGATGGCTACACCTTC.